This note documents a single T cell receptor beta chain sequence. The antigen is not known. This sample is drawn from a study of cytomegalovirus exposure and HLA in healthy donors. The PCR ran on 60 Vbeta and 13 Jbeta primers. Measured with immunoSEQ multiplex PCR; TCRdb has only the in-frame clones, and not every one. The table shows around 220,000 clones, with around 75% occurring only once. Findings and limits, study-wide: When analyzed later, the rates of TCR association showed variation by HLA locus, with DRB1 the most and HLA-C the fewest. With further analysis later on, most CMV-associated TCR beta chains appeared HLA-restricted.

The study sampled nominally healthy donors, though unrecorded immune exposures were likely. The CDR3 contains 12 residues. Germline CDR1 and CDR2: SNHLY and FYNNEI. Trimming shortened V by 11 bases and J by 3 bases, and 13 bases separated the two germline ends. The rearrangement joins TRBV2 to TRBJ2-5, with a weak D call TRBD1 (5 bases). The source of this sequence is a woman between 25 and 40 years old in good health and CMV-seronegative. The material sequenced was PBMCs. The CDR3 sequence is CAGATVKETQYF. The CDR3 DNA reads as TGTGCCGGAGCGACAGTAAAAGAGACCCAGTACTTC.